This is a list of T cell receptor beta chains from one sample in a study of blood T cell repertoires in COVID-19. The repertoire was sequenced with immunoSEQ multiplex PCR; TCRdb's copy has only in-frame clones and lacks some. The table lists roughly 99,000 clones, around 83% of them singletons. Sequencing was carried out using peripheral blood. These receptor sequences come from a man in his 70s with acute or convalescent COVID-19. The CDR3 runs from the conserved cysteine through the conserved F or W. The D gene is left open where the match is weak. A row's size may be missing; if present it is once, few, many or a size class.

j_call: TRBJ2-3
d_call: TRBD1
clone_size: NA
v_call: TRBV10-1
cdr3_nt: TGCGCCAGCAGTGAGGACAGGGGGCGGGGTACGCAGTATTTT
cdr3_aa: CASSEDRGRGTQYF

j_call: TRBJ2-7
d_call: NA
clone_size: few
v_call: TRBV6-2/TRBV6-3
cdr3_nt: TGTGCCAGCAGTCGAACTGACGGGGGGCTCTACGAGCAGTACTTC
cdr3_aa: CASSRTDGGLYEQYF

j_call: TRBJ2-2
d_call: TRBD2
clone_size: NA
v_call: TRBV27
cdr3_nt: TGTGCCAGCAGTTTTTCCCAGACTAGCGGGTCTTCCGGGGAGCTGTTTTTT
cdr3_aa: CASSFSQTSGSSGELFF

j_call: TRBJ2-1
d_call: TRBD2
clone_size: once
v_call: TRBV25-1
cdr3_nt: TGTGCCAGCAGTCAGCAAGGAGCGGGGGAACACAATGAGCAGTTCTTC
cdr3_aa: CASSQQGAGEHNEQFF

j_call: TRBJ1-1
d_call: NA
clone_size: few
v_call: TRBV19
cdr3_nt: TGTGCCAGTAGTATCCGGGGGAACACTGAAGCTTTCTTT
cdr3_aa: CASSIRGNTEAFF

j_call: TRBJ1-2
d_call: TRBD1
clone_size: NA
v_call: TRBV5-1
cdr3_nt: TGCGCCAGCAGCTTGGGACAGGGGATTGGGGGCTACACCTTC
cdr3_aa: CASSLGQGIGGYTF

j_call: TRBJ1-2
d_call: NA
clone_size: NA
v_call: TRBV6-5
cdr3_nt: TGTGCCAGCAGTTACTCGGGCCAGAGTTATGGCTACACCTTC
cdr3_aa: CASSYSGQSYGYTF

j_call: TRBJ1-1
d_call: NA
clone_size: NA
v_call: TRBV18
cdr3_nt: TGTGCCAGCTCACCACCGACGGGAAGGAACACTGAAGCTTTCTTT
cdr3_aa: CASSPPTGRNTEAFF

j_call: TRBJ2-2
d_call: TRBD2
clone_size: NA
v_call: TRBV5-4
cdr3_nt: TGTGCCAGCAGCCCCGGTGGCGGGGGGCTAAACACCGGGGAGCTGTTTTTT
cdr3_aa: CASSPGGGGLNTGELFF

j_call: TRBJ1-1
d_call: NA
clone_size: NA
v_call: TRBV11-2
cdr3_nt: TGTGCCAGCAGCTTTAACCAGGGAGGTAGTGGCACTGAAGCTTTCTTT
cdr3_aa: CASSFNQGGSGTEAFF

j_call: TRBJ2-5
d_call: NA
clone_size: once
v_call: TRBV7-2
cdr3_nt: TGTGCCAGCAGCTTAGGTCGGGGGACCCAAGAGACCCAGTACTTC
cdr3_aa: CASSLGRGTQETQYF

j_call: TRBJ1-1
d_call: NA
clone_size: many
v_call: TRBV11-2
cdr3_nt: TGTGCCAGCCGTTCGGGGAACGCTGAAGCTTTCTTT
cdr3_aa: CASRSGNAEAFF

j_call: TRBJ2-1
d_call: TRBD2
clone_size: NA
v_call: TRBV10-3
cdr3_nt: TGTGCCAGCTCTAGCACTAGCGGGGCATTCAGTGAGCAGTTCTTC
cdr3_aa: CASSSTSGAFSEQFF